The source of this T cell receptor (beta chain) is a study of CD8+ T cells in alopecia areata (dated by TCRdb to the late 2010s). Turning to the overall study: Treated patients were enrolled in an open-label pilot trial of oral tofacitinib at 5 to 10 mg twice daily for moderate-to-severe alopecia areata. Tofacitinib was given for 6 to 18 months, followed by 6 months of follow-up off drug to assess delayed response and recurrence. In treated patients, disease severity was measured using the SALT score, which gives the percentage of scalp surface area affected. To study T cell clonal expansion in alopecia areata, the researchers applied high-throughput TCRbeta sequencing to both the C3H/HeJ mouse model and human patients. Human TCRbeta sequencing covered scalp tissue and sorted CD4+ and CD8+ peripheral blood T cells from patchy and totalis/universalis alopecia areata patients and healthy controls. Tofacitinib-treated patients had biopsies at baseline and at 4 and 24 weeks of treatment, with a later scalp biopsy in several patients. Scalp clonality was compared across normal scalp (n=4), patchy alopecia areata scalp (n=8), and alopecia totalis/universalis scalp (n=8). The RNA source kit depended on sample type: the PAXgene miRNA kit for fixed scalp, the miRNeasy kit for PBMCs, and the RNeasy kit for mouse skin. TCRbeta CDR3 regions were amplified by immunoSEQ multiplex PCR with 35 Vbeta forward and 13 Jbeta reverse primers.

In regard to this clone: The specificity of this receptor is unknown. Base qualities are missing; no much larger clone stands one base away.

The germline V gene yields SGHRS for CDR1 and YFSETQ for CDR2. Trimming at the junction amounts to 1 base on V and 0 bases on J, and the germline ends lie 10 bases apart. The CDR3 spans 15 residues, from the cysteine through the phenylalanine. Only CDR3 DNA remains: 45 bases, in frame from the first base. Receptors were amplified or captured by the immunoSEQ multiplex PCR assay. To provide template for TCR sequencing, every sample had RNA extracted and reverse transcribed into cDNA. First-strand cDNA was synthesized with SuperScript III using a 2:1 mix of oligo-dT and random hexamers. A synthetic immune receptor repertoire was used to assess amplification bias, and residual bias was removed computationally. As for the authors' bioinformatics: Raw reads were preprocessed to remove errors, and CDR3 was defined according to IMGT conventions as the region from the conserved cysteine to phenylalanine. Clonality was calculated as 1 minus Shannon entropy normalized by log2 of the number of productive unique TCRs. CD4 or CD8 identity of scalp clones was inferred by cross-referencing scalp TCRbeta sequences with sorted blood CD4 and CD8 repertoires. TCRdb's version of the immuneACCESS table is confined to in-frame rearrangements and falls short of the full clone set. An unresolved V gene accounts for under half of the shortfall where checked; the remainder is of unknown origin. V, J and clone size reflect that table, while D and trimming were determined from the DNA. The sample table contains 150,000 to 250,000 clones; only one count was recorded for around 56% of them. Jointly, the top ten make up 3% to 3.5% of the sample.

Per the publication, the time point label means: around 4 weeks on oral tofacitinib. This sample's treatment or condition label indicates: oral pan-JAK inhibitor, 5-10 mg twice daily. From alopecia areata patients, peripheral blood was collected along with lesional scalp punch biopsies. After PBMCs were isolated by density centrifugation and stained for CD3, CD4 and CD8, a FACSAria was used to sort CD4+ and CD8+ T cells. Broad study findings and their caveats: Shared TCR sequences between patients were less evident than in mice, which may be partly attributable to HLA diversity in the patient population. With tofacitinib, both scalp clonality and the number of expanded CD8+ clones among the top 100 scalp clones went down significantly. Lesional scalp, especially in alopecia totalis/universalis, showed higher clonality and more expanded CD8+ clones than normal scalp, suggesting antigenic drive. Resident alphabeta T cells in normal human skin are also sequenced, complicating scalp TCR repertoire analysis, unlike mouse skin dominated by gammadelta T cells. The treated cohort was small, with a single nonresponder, so links between baseline CD8+ expansion and response need larger studies. During tofacitinib treatment, many expanded lesional clones stuck around in both scalp and blood, and this persistence may partly explain why relapse happens after treatment is stopped.

The sequence derives from a human donor with alopecia areata. This specimen was CD4+ T cells sorted from blood, taken at week 4, from a patient treated with tofacitinib. The V gene is TRBV5-1 and the J gene is TRBJ1-1; the D gene cannot be named for sure. The CDR3 protein is CASSLTGSMNTEAFF. The DNA reads as follows: TGCGCCAGCAGCTTGACCGGCAGTATGAACACTGAAGCTTTCTTT.